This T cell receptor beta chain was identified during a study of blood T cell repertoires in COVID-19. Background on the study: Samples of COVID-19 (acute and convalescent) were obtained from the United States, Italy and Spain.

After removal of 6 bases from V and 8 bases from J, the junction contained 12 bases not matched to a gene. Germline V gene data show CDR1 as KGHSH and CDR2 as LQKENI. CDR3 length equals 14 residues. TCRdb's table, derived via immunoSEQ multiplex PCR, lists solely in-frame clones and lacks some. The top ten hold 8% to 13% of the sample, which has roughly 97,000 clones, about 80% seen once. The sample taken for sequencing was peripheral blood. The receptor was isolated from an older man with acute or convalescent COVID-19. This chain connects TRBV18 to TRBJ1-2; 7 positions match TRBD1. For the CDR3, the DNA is TGTGCCAGCTCTCCTCGCGGACAGGATGACGGCTACACCTTC. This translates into CASSPRGQDDGYTF.